This T cell receptor beta chain stems from a study of T-cell reconstitution after alpha-beta-depleted transplantation in children. To note about this clonotype: What it binds is unknown.

The library targeted TCRbeta and was prepared with unique molecular identifiers. From the PCR reads, TCRdb called clonotypes with MiXCR, one entry per CDR3 protein. The sample lists 250,000 to 350,000 distinct CDR3 sequences, roughly 25% occurring once. General observations from the study: After one year, T-cell counts and TCRbeta diversity mostly came from new T cells. The origin of high day-60 TCRbeta diversity in some patients lay in surviving recipient T cells and thymic progenitors. Several hundred graft clones that had expanded were reportedly the source of alpha-beta T cells about two months after transplant.

This clonotype was sampled from a male patient younger than 18 who had a stem cell transplant for acute lymphoblastic leukemia, so the T cells may come from the graft donor. This sample comprised PBMCs, mostly from graft donor cells, obtained 180 days after TCRalphabeta/CD19-depleted stem cell transplant.

Written as DNA, the CDR3 is TGTGCCAGCAGTCCCTCAGGGTTAGATACGCAGTATTTT. Protein sequence: CASSPSGLDTQYF. The chain combines TRBV27 with TRBJ2-3; maybe TRBD1 (5 bases). This CDR3 spans 13 amino acids. Trimming left V 5 bases short and J 5 bases short, with 11 bases between. Germline V gene lookup returns CDR1 MNHEY and CDR2 SMNVEV (reference sequence).